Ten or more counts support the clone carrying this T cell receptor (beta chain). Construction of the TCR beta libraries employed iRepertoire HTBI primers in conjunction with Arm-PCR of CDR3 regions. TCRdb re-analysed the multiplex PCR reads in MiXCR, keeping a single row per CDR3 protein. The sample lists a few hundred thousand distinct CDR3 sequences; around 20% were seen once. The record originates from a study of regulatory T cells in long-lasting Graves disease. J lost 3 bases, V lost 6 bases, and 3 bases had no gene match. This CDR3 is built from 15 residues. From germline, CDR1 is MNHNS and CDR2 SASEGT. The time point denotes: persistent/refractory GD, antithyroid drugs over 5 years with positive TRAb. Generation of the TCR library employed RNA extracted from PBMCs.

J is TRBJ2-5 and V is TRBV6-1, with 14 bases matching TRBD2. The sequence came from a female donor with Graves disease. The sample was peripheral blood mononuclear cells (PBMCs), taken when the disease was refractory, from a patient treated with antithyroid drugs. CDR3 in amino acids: CASRKGLAGEETQYF. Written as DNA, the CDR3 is TGTGCCAGCAGGAAGGGACTAGCGGGAGAAGAGACCCAGTACTTC.